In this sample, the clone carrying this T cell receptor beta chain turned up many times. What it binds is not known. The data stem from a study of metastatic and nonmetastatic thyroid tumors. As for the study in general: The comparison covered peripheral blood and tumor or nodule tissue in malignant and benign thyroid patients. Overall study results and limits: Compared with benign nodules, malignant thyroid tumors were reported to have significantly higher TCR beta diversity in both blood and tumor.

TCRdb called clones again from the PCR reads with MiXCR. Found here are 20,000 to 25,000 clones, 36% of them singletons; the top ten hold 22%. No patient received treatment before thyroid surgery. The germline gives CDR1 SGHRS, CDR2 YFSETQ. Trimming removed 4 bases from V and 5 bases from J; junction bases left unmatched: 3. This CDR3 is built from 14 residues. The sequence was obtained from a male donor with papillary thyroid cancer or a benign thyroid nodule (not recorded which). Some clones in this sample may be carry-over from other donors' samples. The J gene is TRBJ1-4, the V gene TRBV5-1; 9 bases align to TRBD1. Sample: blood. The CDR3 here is CASSPGQGNEKLFF. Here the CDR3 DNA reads TGCGCCAGCAGCCCGGGACAGGGAAATGAAAAACTGTTTTTT.